Listed here are 8 T cell receptor beta chains from one sample, sequenced in a study of cytomegalovirus exposure and HLA in healthy donors. 13 Jbeta primers and 60 Vbeta primers were used for the PCR. Measured with immunoSEQ multiplex PCR; TCRdb has only the in-frame clones, and not every one. The repertoire holds fewer than 200,000 clones, 75% to 85% seen once, with 0.65% to 0.95% in the top ten. The sample comprised PBMCs. The receptors come from a female donor in good health and CMV-seronegative.

The rearrangement uses TRBV4-3 and TRBJ1-2; 10 bases fit TRBD1. The CDR3 covers 14 residues. CDR1 LGHNA and CDR2 YSLEER come from the germline V gene. After removal of 4 bases from V and 6 bases from J, the junction contained 5 bases not matched to a gene. CDR3 DNA: TGCGCCAGCAGCCCGGGACAGGGGTTGAATGGCTACACCTTC. Protein product: CASSPGQGLNGYTF.

The J gene is TRBJ2-7, the V gene TRBV4-1, with D perhaps matching TRBD1 (5 bases). Germline-derived CDR1 and CDR2 are MGHRA and YSYEKL. The CDR3 covers 17 residues. Trimming cost V 0 bases and J 2 bases, with 17 bases left between them. The CDR3 nucleotides are TGCGCCAGCAGCCAAGATCGGGCCGTCTCAGGGACCTACGAGCAGTACTTC. Translated: CASSQDRAVSGTYEQYF.

The DNA for the CDR3 is TGTGCCAGCAGCTCTACTGGGACAGGGGATGGCTACACCTTC. It codes for CASSSTGTGDGYTF. V gene TRBV5-8 combines with J gene TRBJ1-2; 10 nucleotides align to TRBD1. Germline CDR1 and CDR2: SGHTS and YDEGEE. The CDR3 totals 14 residues. After removal of 3 bases from V and 6 bases from J, the junction contained 5 bases not matched to a gene. The whole variable domain, filled in from reference TRBV5-8 and TRBJ1-2, reads EAGVTQSPTHLIKTRGQQATLRCSPISGHTSVYWYQQALGLGLQFLLWYDEGEERNRGNFPPRFSGRQFPNYSSELNVNALELEDSALYLCASSSTGTGDGYTFGSGTRLTVV.

V usage is TRBV9 and J usage is TRBJ2-1; a possible D gene is TRBD1 (6 bases). Trimming pared 3 bases from V and 3 bases from J, leaving 19 bases between. This CDR3 comprises 17 residues. Germline CDR1 SGDLS, CDR2 YYNGEE. CDR3 sequence (DNA): TGTGCCAGCAGCGCCCCTCAGGGACAAAATCACTACAATGAGCAGTTCTTC. This codes for CASSAPQGQNHYNEQFF.

This chain connects TRBV5-1 to TRBJ2-5; 13 bases are shared with TRBD2. V was pared by 4 bases and J by 5 bases, with 5 bases of the junction left unmatched. This CDR3 has 15 amino acids. Germline V gene lookup returns CDR1 SGHRS and CDR2 YFSETQ. CDR3 sequence reads: CASSPGLAGRETQYF. The DNA for the CDR3 is TGCGCCAGCAGCCCGGGACTAGCGGGGCGGGAGACCCAGTACTTC.

This clone was recorded once. The J gene is TRBJ2-3, the V gene TRBV5-1; 9 bases match TRBD2. This CDR3 spans 16 amino acids. The J segment lost 2 bases and the V segment lost 5 bases, leaving 9 bases of the junction unmatched. From germline, CDR1 is SGHRS and CDR2 YFSETQ. The CDR3 region is CASSSSSGGTTDTQYF. CDR3 nucleotide sequence: TGCGCCAGCAGTAGTTCAAGCGGGGGGACCACAGATACGCAGTATTTT.

This chain links TRBV7-9 with TRBJ1-2, with 9 bases matching TRBD1. Germline CDR1 SEHNR, CDR2 FQNEAQ (reference sequence). V dropped 4 bases and J dropped 8; count of bases not matched to a gene: 14. This CDR3 has 16 residues. The CDR3 region is CASSSETGGNVGGYTF. The CDR3 nucleotides are TGTGCCAGCAGCTCCGAGACAGGGGGGAATGTGGGAGGCTACACCTTC.

This chain joins TRBV6-5 and TRBJ2-7, with 13 bases fitting TRBD2. The CDR3 consists of 16 residues. The germline V gene has CDR1 MNHEY and CDR2 SVGAGI. Trimming removed 4 bases from V and 2 bases from J; junction bases left unmatched: 5. The DNA of the CDR3 is TGTGCCAGCAGTTCACACGGGACTAGCGGGACCTACGAGCAGTACTTC. It translates to CASSSHGTSGTYEQYF.